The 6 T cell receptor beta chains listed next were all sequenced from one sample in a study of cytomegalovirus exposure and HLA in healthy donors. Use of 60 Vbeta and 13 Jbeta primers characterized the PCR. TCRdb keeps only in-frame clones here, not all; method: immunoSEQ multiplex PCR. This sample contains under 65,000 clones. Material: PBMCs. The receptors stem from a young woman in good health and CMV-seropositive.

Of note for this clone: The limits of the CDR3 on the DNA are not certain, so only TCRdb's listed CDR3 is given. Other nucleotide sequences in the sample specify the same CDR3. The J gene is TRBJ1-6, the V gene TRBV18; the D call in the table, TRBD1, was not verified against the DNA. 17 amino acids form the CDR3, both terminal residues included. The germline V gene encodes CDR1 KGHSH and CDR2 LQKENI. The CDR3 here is CASSPVAQGSVNSPLHF.

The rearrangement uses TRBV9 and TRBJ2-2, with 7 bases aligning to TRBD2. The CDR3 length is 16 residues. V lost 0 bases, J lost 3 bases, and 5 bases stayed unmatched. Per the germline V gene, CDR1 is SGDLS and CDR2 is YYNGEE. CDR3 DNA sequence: TGTGCCAGCAGCGTAGTGGGAGGGGTGGACACCGGGGAGCTGTTTTTT. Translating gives CASSVVGGVDTGELFF. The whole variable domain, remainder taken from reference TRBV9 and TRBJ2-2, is DSGVTQTPKHLITATGQRVTLRCSPRSGDLSVYWYQQSLDQGLQFLIQYYNGEERAKGNILERFSAQQFPDLHSELNLSSLELGDSALYFCASSVVGGVDTGELFFGEGSRLTVL.

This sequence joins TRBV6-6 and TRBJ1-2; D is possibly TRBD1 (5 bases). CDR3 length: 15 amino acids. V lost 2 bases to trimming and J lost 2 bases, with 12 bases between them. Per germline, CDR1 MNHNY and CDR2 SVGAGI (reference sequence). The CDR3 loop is CASSYLQVSNYGYTF. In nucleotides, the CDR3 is TGTGCCAGCAGTTACCTACAGGTTTCAAACTATGGCTACACCTTC.

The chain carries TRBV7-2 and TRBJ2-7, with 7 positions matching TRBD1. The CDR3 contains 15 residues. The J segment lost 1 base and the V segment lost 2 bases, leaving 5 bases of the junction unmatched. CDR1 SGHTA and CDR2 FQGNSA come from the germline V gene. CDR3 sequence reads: CASSLTTGNSYEQYF. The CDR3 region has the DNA TGTGCCAGCAGCTTAACGACAGGGAATTCCTACGAGCAGTACTTC. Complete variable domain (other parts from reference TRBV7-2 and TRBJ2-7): GAGVSQSPSNKVTEKGKDVELRCDPISGHTALYWYRQSLGQGLEFLIYFQGNSAPDKSGLPSDRFSAERTGGSVSTLTIQRTQQEDSAVYLCASSLTTGNSYEQYFGPGTRLTVT.

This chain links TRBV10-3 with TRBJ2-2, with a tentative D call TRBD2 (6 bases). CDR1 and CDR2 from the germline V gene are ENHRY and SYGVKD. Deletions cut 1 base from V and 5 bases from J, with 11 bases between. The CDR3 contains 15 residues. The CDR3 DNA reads TGTGCCATCAGTGAGTGGCTAGCGAGAACCGGGGAGCTGTTTTTT. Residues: CAISEWLARTGELFF.

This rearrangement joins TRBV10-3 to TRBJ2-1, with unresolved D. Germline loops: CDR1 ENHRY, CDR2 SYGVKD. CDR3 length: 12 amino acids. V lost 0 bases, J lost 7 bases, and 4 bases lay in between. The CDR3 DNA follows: TGTGCCATCAGTGAGTCGACTAATGAGCAGTTCTTC. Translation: CAISESTNEQFF.